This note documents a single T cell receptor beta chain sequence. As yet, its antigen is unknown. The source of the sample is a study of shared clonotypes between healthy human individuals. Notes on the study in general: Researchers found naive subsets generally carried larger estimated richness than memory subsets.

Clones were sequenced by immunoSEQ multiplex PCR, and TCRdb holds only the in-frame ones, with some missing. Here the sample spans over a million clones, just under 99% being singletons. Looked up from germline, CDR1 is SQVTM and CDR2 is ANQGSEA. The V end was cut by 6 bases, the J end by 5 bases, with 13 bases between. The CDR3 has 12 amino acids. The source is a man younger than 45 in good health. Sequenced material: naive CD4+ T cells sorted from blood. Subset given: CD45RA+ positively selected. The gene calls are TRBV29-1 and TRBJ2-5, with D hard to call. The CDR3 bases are TGCAGCGTCTCCAGACTGGGGGAGACCCAGTACTTC. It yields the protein CSVSRLGETQYF.